This T cell receptor (beta chain) appears in the sequencing data of a study of beta chain features in type 1 diabetes. Study-wide points: For patients and controls alike, PCR might favor shorter templates to the same degree. Compared with healthy donors, patients appeared to share more similar naive, central memory and regulatory TCRB repertoires.

At least ten counts were recorded for this clone. What it recognizes is unknown. The investigators reverse transcribed all of the isolated RNA, so they sequenced expressed TCRB transcripts. Data came from immunoSEQ multiplex PCR; TCRdb stores just in-frame clones and leaves some out. This sample has nearly 350,000 clones, with roughly 8% found just once. This CDR3 is built from 13 residues. Germline lookup yields CDR1 MDHEN and CDR2 SYDVKM. Between the trimmed V and J ends, which lost 6 bases and 5 bases, there was a span of 11 bases. Cells sorted by CD45RO/CCR7/CD25/CD127/CD95/CD27 comprised CD4+ naive, central memory, regulatory and stem cell-like memory cells.

The rearrangement uses TRBV28 and TRBJ2-1, with D maybe TRBD2 (6 bases). This receptor was identified in a woman between 18 and 30 years old in good health. The sample consisted of central memory CD4+ T cells from blood. The CDR3 DNA follows: TGTGCCAGCAGGGCGGGGACTCACAATGAGCAGTTCTTC. This sequence encodes CASRAGTHNEQFF. Using reference TRBV28 and TRBJ2-1 for the parts outside the CDR3, the full variable domain is DVKVTQSSRYLVKRTGEKVFLECVQDMDHENMFWYRQDPGLGLRLIYFSYDVKMKEKGDIPEGYSVSREKKERFSLILESASTNQTSMYLCASRAGTHNEQFFGPGTRLTVL.